This TCR beta chain was captured by sequencing in a study of CD8 T cells in ankylosing spondylitis. Study-wide points: What appeared characteristic of ankylosing spondylitis blood was a TCR beta motif of 7 or 8 highly homologous variants.

TCRdb fed the 5' RACE reads into MiXCR, producing one record per CDR3 protein. This sample has hundreds of thousands of distinct CDR3 sequences, with over 30% found just once. Notes on this clonotype: What it binds is not known.

The V and J ends lost 4 bases and 5 bases respectively, with 23 bases between them. Looked up from germline, CDR1 is SGHRS and CDR2 is YFSETQ. This CDR3 spans 17 amino acids. Sequenced material: blood, either unsorted or a sorted T cell fraction (not recorded which). This receptor was obtained from a male donor with ankylosing spondylitis or in good health (not recorded which). The genes are TRBV5-1 and TRBJ2-3; D tentatively reads TRBD1 or TRBD2 (5 bases each). CDR3 nucleotide sequence: TGCGCCAGCAGCATCCTGCCGGGACCAGGTGGGGGAGATACGCAGTATTTT. It codes for CASSILPGPGGGDTQYF.